The text below deals with one T cell receptor beta chain. Its antigen remains unknown. V was clipped by 9 bases and J by 3 bases; unmatched bases: 3. Germline assignment: CDR1 MNHNS and CDR2 SASEGT. There are 13 residues in the CDR3. This specimen comes from a study of shared clonotypes between healthy human individuals. Study observations and caveats: Researchers sampled only blood; tissue repertoires likely differ. Sequencing depth was expected to affect clonotype sharing among donors.

At a deep level, the assay was run. The data were produced by immunoSEQ multiplex PCR, yet TCRdb's version contains in-frame clones alone and is incomplete. Of approximately 470,000 clones in the sample, around 73% are singletons; the top ten hold about 11%. Input material: PBMCs. This receptor was obtained from a woman aged 35 to 49 in good health. Some clones in this sample may be carry-over from other donors' samples. V usage is TRBV6-1 and J usage is TRBJ2-2; 8 bases align to TRBD1. The DNA of the CDR3 is TGTGCCAGAGACAGGGGCTACACCGGGGAGCTGTTTTTT. Residues: CARDRGYTGELFF.